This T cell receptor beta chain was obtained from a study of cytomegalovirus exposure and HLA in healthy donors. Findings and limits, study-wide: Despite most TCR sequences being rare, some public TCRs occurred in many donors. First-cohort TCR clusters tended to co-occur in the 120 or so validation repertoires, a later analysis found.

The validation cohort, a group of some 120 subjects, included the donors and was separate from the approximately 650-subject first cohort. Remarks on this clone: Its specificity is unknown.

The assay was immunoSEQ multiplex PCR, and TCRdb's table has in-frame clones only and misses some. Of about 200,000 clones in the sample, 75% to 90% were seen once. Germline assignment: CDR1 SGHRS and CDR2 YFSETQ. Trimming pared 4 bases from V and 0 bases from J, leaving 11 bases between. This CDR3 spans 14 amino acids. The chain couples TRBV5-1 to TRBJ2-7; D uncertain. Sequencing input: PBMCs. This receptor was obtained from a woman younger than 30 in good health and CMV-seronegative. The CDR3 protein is CASSVIPSSYEQYF. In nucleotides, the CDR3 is TGCGCCAGCAGCGTCATCCCGAGCTCCTACGAGCAGTACTTC.